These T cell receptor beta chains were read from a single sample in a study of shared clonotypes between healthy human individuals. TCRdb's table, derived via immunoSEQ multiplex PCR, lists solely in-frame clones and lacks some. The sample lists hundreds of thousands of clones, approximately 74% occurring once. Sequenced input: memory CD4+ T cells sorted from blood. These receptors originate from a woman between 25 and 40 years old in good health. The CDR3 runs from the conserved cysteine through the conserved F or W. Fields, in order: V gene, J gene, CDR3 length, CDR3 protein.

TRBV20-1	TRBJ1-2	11	CSARGEAVNLF
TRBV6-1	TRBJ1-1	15	CASSDPVYGTVEAFF
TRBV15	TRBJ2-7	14	CATSRDPGSYEQYF
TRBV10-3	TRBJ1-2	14	CAISELGHAYGYTF
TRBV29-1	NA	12	CSVDSLGDEQYF
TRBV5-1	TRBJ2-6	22	CASSLVPGPGQGYSRRANVLTF
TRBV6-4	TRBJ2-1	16	CASSDSASGSLTEQFF
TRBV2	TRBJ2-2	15	CASSELEGSTGELFF
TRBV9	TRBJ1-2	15	CASSAGDRRNYGYTF
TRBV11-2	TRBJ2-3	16	CASSKRLGDGTDTQYF
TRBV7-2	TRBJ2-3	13	CASSLDWGDTQYF
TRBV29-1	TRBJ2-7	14	CSVQGVLGTYEQYF
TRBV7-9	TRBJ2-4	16	CASSRYGLLAKNIQYF
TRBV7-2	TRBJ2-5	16	CASSFFGLAGGETQYF
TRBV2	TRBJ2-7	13	CASTGAWNYEQYF
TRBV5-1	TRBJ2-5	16	CASSLGGTGPQETQYF
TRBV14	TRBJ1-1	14	CASSPGHPNTEAFF
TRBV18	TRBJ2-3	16	CASSPLLGTSTDTQYF
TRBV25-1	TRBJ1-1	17	CATQSPGHPNPNTEAFF
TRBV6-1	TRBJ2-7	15	CASSAGVVSSYEQYF
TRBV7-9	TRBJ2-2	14	CASSEQGGTGELFF
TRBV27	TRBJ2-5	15	CASRRAGGGQETQYF
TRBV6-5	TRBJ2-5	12	CASSGRGRTQYF
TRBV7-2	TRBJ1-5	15	CASSQTRGAGQPQHF
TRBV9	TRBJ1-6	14	CASSVADRGRSLHF
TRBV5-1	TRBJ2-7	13	CASSSTEDYEQYF
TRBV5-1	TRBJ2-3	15	CASGTGGRWADTQYF
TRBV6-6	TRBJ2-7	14	CASSGGQGIYEQYF
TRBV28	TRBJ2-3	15	CASSFLAGITDTQYF
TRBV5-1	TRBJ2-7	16	CASSPRISLGPYEQYF
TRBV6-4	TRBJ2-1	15	CASSAEGFTYNEQFF
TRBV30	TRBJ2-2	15	CAWSEGSANTGELFF
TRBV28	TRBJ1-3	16	CASSSWAGSSGNTIYF
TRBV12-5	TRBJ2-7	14	CASGWRRTGGEQYF
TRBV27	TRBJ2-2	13	CASSEWNTGELFF